This TCR beta chain stems from a study of CD8+ T cells in alopecia areata. At the level of the study: Tofacitinib therapy lasting 6 to 18 months was followed by 6 months off drug. The study's findings and limits: Whereas mice showed it more clearly, TCR sharing across patients was murkier, possibly because of HLA.

This clone was recorded a few times. What it binds is not known. The V gene's germline CDR1 is MNHEY and CDR2 SVGAGI. This CDR3 spans 14 amino acids. Trimming at V came to 5 bases and at J to 6 bases, leaving 6 bases not matched to a gene. RNA extraction and reverse transcription yielded cDNA as sequencing template. Sequencing was performed with immunoSEQ multiplex PCR; in TCRdb, only in-frame clones are kept and a portion is missing. The sample lists over 200,000 clones, approximately 61% occurring once. Alopecia areata patients gave lesional scalp punch biopsies and peripheral blood samples. Sorting of PBMCs yielded the CD4+ and CD8+ T cells.

The sequencing used CD4+ T cells sorted from blood, collected at week 0. The chain is built from TRBV6-5 and TRBJ2-5, with 10 bases aligning to TRBD1. The receptor was isolated from a human donor with alopecia areata. The CDR3 spells CASSTTGGAKTQYF. CDR3 DNA: TGTGCCAGCAGTACGACAGGGGGCGCGAAGACCCAGTACTTC.